This T cell receptor (beta chain) appears in the sequencing data of a study of blood T cell repertoires in COVID-19. In the study overall: The study drew acute and convalescent COVID-19 samples from the United States, Italy and Spain. PBMCs, B-cell-depleted T cells, or T cells provided the cDNA or gDNA that made up the material.

Between the trimmed V and J ends, which lost 9 bases and 0 bases, there was a span of 17 bases. Germline CDR1 and CDR2: LNHDA and SQIVND (reference sequence). This CDR3 is 15 amino acids long. This clone was detected only a few times. Per the original data handling: Amplification from reference gene primers served as the basis for estimated nucleated cell counts. Generated by immunoSEQ multiplex PCR, the TCRdb table keeps only in-frame clones and is missing some. D and trimming come from the DNA, and the V and J calls and clone size come from that table. The data contain 200,000 to 250,000 clones, about 91% of them singletons.

This rearrangement joins TRBV19 to TRBJ1-2; D might be TRBD1 (5 bases). This sequence originates from a man aged 18 to 30 with active or convalescent COVID-19. Input material: peripheral blood. CDR3 sequence: CASARWGRANYGYTF. The CDR3 DNA sequence: TGTGCCAGCGCGCGGTGGGGCAGAGCTAACTATGGCTACACCTTC.